Listed below are T cell receptor beta chains from one sample, sequenced in a study of shared clonotypes between healthy human individuals. Only in-frame clones appear in the TCRdb table, and some are missing; sequencing was by immunoSEQ multiplex PCR. The sample records approximately 400,000 clones, about 96% being singletons. Sequenced input: memory CD8+ T cells sorted from blood. The receptor source for this set is a man younger than 40 in good health. The CDR3 runs from the conserved cysteine through the conserved F or W. A D gene is named only where the DNA matches it firmly. Only part of the rows carry a size: once, few, many, or a class if the clone is expanded.

d_gene: TRBD2; j_gene: TRBJ2-1; abundance: -; v_gene: TRBV9; CDR3aa: CASSVGTSGNNEQFF; CDR3nt: TGTGCCAGCAGCGTAGGGACTAGCGGAAACAATGAGCAGTTCTTC
d_gene: TRBD2; j_gene: TRBJ2-2; abundance: -; v_gene: TRBV2; CDR3aa: CASSEIAGGAGELFF; CDR3nt: TGTGCCAGCAGTGAAATAGCGGGAGGGGCCGGGGAGCTGTTTTTT
d_gene: TRBD1; j_gene: TRBJ1-3; abundance: -; v_gene: TRBV9; CDR3aa: CASSPDRVGNTIYF; CDR3nt: TGTGCCAGCAGCCCGGACAGGGTGGGAAACACCATATATTTT
d_gene: TRBD2; j_gene: TRBJ2-1; abundance: -; v_gene: TRBV28; CDR3aa: CASYSGISYNEQFF; CDR3nt: TGTGCCAGCTACAGCGGGATATCCTACAATGAGCAGTTCTTC
d_gene: TRBD2; j_gene: TRBJ2-1; abundance: -; v_gene: TRBV6-5; CDR3aa: CASSYSTTSLGEQFF; CDR3nt: TGTGCCAGCAGTTACTCGACGACTAGCCTGGGTGAGCAGTTCTTC
d_gene: -; j_gene: TRBJ1-2; abundance: -; v_gene: TRBV19; CDR3aa: CASSRAHGQMYGYTF; CDR3nt: TGTGCCAGTAGCAGAGCCCACGGACAGATGTATGGCTACACCTTC
d_gene: TRBD1; j_gene: TRBJ1-2; abundance: once; v_gene: TRBV7-9; CDR3aa: CADRDSVYGYTF; CDR3nt: TGTGCCGATAGGGACAGTGTCTATGGCTACACCTTC
d_gene: -; j_gene: TRBJ1-1; abundance: -; v_gene: TRBV19; CDR3aa: CASSIDQRQSEAFF; CDR3nt: TGTGCCAGTAGTATAGATCAACGACAATCTGAAGCTTTCTTT
d_gene: TRBD2; j_gene: TRBJ2-3; abundance: -; v_gene: TRBV7-2; CDR3aa: CASSLALAATDTQYF; CDR3nt: TGTGCCAGCAGCTTAGCACTAGCGGCCACAGATACGCAGTATTTT
d_gene: TRBD1; j_gene: TRBJ1-2; abundance: -; v_gene: TRBV5-1; CDR3aa: CASSPRQGAMGGYTF; CDR3nt: TGCGCCAGCAGCCCGCGGCAGGGGGCGATGGGTGGCTACACCTTC
d_gene: TRBD2; j_gene: TRBJ2-2; abundance: -; v_gene: TRBV7-8; CDR3aa: CASSSGLAAWTGELFF; CDR3nt: TGTGCCAGCAGCTCGGGACTAGCGGCCTGGACCGGGGAGCTGTTTTTT
d_gene: TRBD2; j_gene: TRBJ2-4; abundance: -; v_gene: TRBV30; CDR3aa: CAWSASGLALLAKNIQYF; CDR3nt: TGTGCCTGGAGTGCCTCGGGACTAGCGTTGCTAGCCAAAAACATTCAGTACTTC
d_gene: -; j_gene: TRBJ2-5; abundance: -; v_gene: TRBV5-4; CDR3aa: CASSLVFADSQETQYF; CDR3nt: TGTGCCAGCAGCTTGGTCTTTGCGGACAGCCAAGAGACCCAGTACTTC
d_gene: TRBD1; j_gene: TRBJ2-7; abundance: -; v_gene: TRBV11-3; CDR3aa: CASSLDPPGTGGEQYF; CDR3nt: TGTGCCAGCAGCTTAGATCCTCCCGGGACAGGGGGCGAGCAGTACTTC
d_gene: TRBD2; j_gene: TRBJ2-7; abundance: -; v_gene: TRBV20-1; CDR3aa: CSLGLATEQYF; CDR3nt: TGCAGTTTGGGACTAGCGACCGAGCAGTACTTC
d_gene: -; j_gene: TRBJ1-5; abundance: -; v_gene: TRBV4-1; CDR3aa: CASSQDWTSGQPQHF; CDR3nt: TGCGCCAGCAGCCAAGATTGGACCTCGGGTCAGCCCCAGCATTTT
d_gene: -; j_gene: TRBJ2-3; abundance: -; v_gene: TRBV18; CDR3aa: CASSPQGLGTDTQYF; CDR3nt: TGTGCCAGCTCACCCCAGGGATTGGGCACAGATACGCAGTATTTT
d_gene: -; j_gene: TRBJ2-1; abundance: -; v_gene: TRBV18; CDR3aa: CASSPLRTAYNEQFF; CDR3nt: TGTGCCAGCTCACCTCTAAGGACAGCCTACAATGAGCAGTTCTTC
d_gene: -; j_gene: TRBJ2-7; abundance: -; v_gene: TRBV21-1; CDR3aa: CAIENRDRGGLYEQYF; CDR3nt: TGTGCCATCGAGAACCGGGACAGGGGGGGTCTTTACGAGCAGTACTTC
d_gene: TRBD1; j_gene: TRBJ1-5; abundance: -; v_gene: TRBV11-3; CDR3aa: CASSLGVRDRGDQPQHF; CDR3nt: TGTGCCAGCAGCTTAGGAGTGCGGGACAGGGGGGACCAGCCCCAGCATTTT
d_gene: -; j_gene: TRBJ2-7; abundance: -; v_gene: TRBV7-9; CDR3aa: CASSSRDTSYEQYF; CDR3nt: TGTGCCAGCAGCTCCCGGGACACCTCCTACGAGCAGTACTTC
d_gene: -; j_gene: TRBJ2-7; abundance: -; v_gene: TRBV19; CDR3aa: CASSLYYEQYF; CDR3nt: TGTGCCAGTAGTTTATACTACGAGCAGTACTTC
d_gene: TRBD1; j_gene: TRBJ2-2; abundance: -; v_gene: TRBV28; CDR3aa: CASRDRGNGELFF; CDR3nt: TGTGCCTCCCGGGACAGGGGTAACGGGGAGCTGTTTTTT
d_gene: TRBD2; j_gene: TRBJ2-7; abundance: -; v_gene: TRBV11-3; CDR3aa: CASSLVSFLRESSYEQYF; CDR3nt: TGTGCCAGCAGCTTAGTTTCCTTTCTGCGGGAGAGCTCCTACGAGCAGTACTTC
d_gene: TRBD1; j_gene: TRBJ1-5; abundance: -; v_gene: TRBV4-2; CDR3aa: CASSQAPDRESQPQHF; CDR3nt: TGTGCCAGCAGCCAAGCCCCAGACAGGGAGAGTCAGCCCCAGCATTTT
d_gene: -; j_gene: TRBJ1-3; abundance: -; v_gene: TRBV29-1; CDR3aa: CSVGRRGPSGNTIYF; CDR3nt: TGCAGCGTTGGCCGTCGGGGCCCCTCTGGAAACACCATATATTTT
d_gene: TRBD2; j_gene: TRBJ2-3; abundance: -; v_gene: TRBV7-6; CDR3aa: CASSLAGRSTDTQYF; CDR3nt: TGTGCCAGCAGCTTAGCCGGGAGGAGCACAGATACGCAGTATTTT
d_gene: -; j_gene: TRBJ2-7; abundance: once; v_gene: TRBV28; CDR3aa: CASSFFDIWTASYEQYF; CDR3nt: TGTGCCAGCAGTTTTTTCGATATCTGGACAGCTTCCTACGAGCAGTACTTC
d_gene: -; j_gene: TRBJ2-7; abundance: -; v_gene: TRBV14; CDR3aa: CASSQGPGYEQYF; CDR3nt: TGTGCCAGCAGCCAGGGACCTGGCTACGAGCAGTACTTC
d_gene: -; j_gene: TRBJ1-2; abundance: -; v_gene: TRBV28; CDR3aa: CASSFQGRTFAGYTF; CDR3nt: TGTGCCAGCAGTTTTCAAGGCAGGACTTTTGCTGGCTACACCTTC
d_gene: TRBD1; j_gene: TRBJ2-7; abundance: -; v_gene: TRBV7-2; CDR3aa: CASSSAGTGTYEQYF; CDR3nt: TGTGCCAGCAGCTCCGCCGGGACAGGGACCTACGAGCAGTACTTC
d_gene: -; j_gene: TRBJ2-6; abundance: -; v_gene: TRBV4-1; CDR3aa: CASSQDYRGGSGANVLTF; CDR3nt: TGCGCCAGCAGCCAAGACTACAGGGGGGGCTCTGGGGCCAACGTCCTGACTTTC
d_gene: TRBD2; j_gene: TRBJ2-1; abundance: -; v_gene: TRBV7-9; CDR3aa: CASLAGGYNEQFF; CDR3nt: TGTGCCAGCCTAGCGGGAGGATACAATGAGCAGTTCTTC
d_gene: TRBD1; j_gene: TRBJ2-7; abundance: -; v_gene: TRBV6-1; CDR3aa: CASTPHRQGYYEQYF; CDR3nt: TGTGCCAGCACCCCCCATCGACAGGGGTACTACGAGCAGTACTTC
d_gene: -; j_gene: TRBJ2-5; abundance: -; v_gene: TRBV6-5; CDR3aa: CASSYSQARETQYF; CDR3nt: TGTGCCAGCAGTTACTCCCAGGCACGGGAGACCCAGTACTTC
d_gene: -; j_gene: TRBJ1-1; abundance: -; v_gene: TRBV4-1; CDR3aa: CASSQELGQMNTEAFF; CDR3nt: TGCGCCAGCAGCCAAGAGCTGGGGCAGATGAACACTGAAGCTTTCTTT
d_gene: -; j_gene: TRBJ2-7; abundance: -; v_gene: TRBV28; CDR3aa: CASSLGLYEQYF; CDR3nt: TGTGCCAGCAGTTTAGGGCTCTACGAGCAGTACTTC
d_gene: -; j_gene: TRBJ2-7; abundance: -; v_gene: TRBV15; CDR3aa: CATSREPRPPGYEQYF; CDR3nt: TGTGCCACCAGCAGAGAGCCGAGGCCCCCAGGATACGAGCAGTACTTC
d_gene: -; j_gene: TRBJ2-2; abundance: -; v_gene: TRBV9; CDR3aa: CASSKILPGELFF; CDR3nt: TGTGCCAGCAGCAAGATTCTCCCCGGGGAGCTGTTTTTT
d_gene: TRBD2; j_gene: TRBJ2-5; abundance: -; v_gene: TRBV25-1; CDR3aa: CASRTTPGLDIVKTQYF; CDR3nt: TGTGCCAGCAGGACTACACCGGGACTAGATATTGTGAAGACCCAGTACTTC
d_gene: -; j_gene: TRBJ2-6; abundance: -; v_gene: TRBV28; CDR3aa: CASIRSGANVLTF; CDR3nt: TGTGCCAGCATTCGCTCTGGGGCCAACGTCCTGACTTTC
d_gene: TRBD2; j_gene: TRBJ2-1; abundance: once; v_gene: TRBV30; CDR3aa: CAGEGGREKFF; CDR3nt: TGTGCCGGGGAGGGCGGGCGTGAGAAGTTCTTC
d_gene: TRBD1; j_gene: TRBJ2-7; abundance: -; v_gene: TRBV2; CDR3aa: CASREDRVTYEQYF; CDR3nt: TGTGCCAGCAGAGAGGACAGGGTCACCTACGAGCAGTACTTC
d_gene: TRBD2; j_gene: TRBJ2-1; abundance: -; v_gene: TRBV2; CDR3aa: CASSERTSEFF; CDR3nt: TGTGCCAGCAGTGAGAGGACTAGCGAGTTCTTC
d_gene: TRBD1; j_gene: TRBJ2-1; abundance: -; v_gene: TRBV30; CDR3aa: CAWSGGTGKFF; CDR3nt: TGTGCCTGGAGTGGTGGGACAGGAAAGTTCTTC
d_gene: TRBD2; j_gene: TRBJ2-7; abundance: -; v_gene: TRBV7-9; CDR3aa: CASSLAGSGSYEQYF; CDR3nt: TGTGCCAGCAGTCTAGCGGGGTCCGGCTCTTACGAGCAGTACTTC